This T cell receptor (beta chain) was captured in a study of T cells in Graves' hyperthyroidism and ophthalmopathy. The overall study: Peripheral blood was secured at the point of initial diagnosis, before any treatment.

Study-wide results and limits: The model's output predicted ophthalmopathy at a median of 6.5 months prior to onset.

Trimming at V came to 2 bases and at J to 10 bases, leaving 13 bases not matched to a gene. CDR1 and CDR2 from the germline V gene are GTSNPN and SVGIG (reference sequence). CDR3 length equals 17 residues. This clonotype turned up a few times. Its specificity is unknown. Amplified TCR beta CDR3 regions derived from RNA transcripts. The HTBI primer set drove a first-round RT-PCR of the TCR CDR3. TCRdb called the multiplex PCR reads again in MiXCR, with one record for every CDR3 protein. Among 730,000 or so distinct CDR3 sequences listed, under 20% were seen once. Based on clinical symptoms, serum thyroxine and TRAb, thyroid ultrasound and orbital computed tomography, diagnoses were reached.

Sample: blood. The chain couples TRBV30 to TRBJ1-6; TRBD1 aligns across 11 bases. This receptor was obtained from a woman between 50 and 59 years old with Graves' hyperthyroidism that later progressed to Graves' ophthalmopathy. The CDR3 is CAWSQYIGTGGRSPLHF. CDR3 nucleotide sequence: TGTGCCTGGAGTCAGTACATAGGGACAGGGGGGAGATCACCCCTCCACTTT.